This T cell receptor (beta chain) was recovered during a study of T cell changes during pregnancy in multiple sclerosis. Germline assignment: CDR1 MNHEY and CDR2 SVGAGI. Trimming left V 8 bases short and J 5 bases short, with 21 bases between. The CDR3 consists of 15 residues. This table comes from immunoSEQ multiplex PCR, and its TCRdb copy is limited to in-frame clones, with some not included. The sample has 20,000 to 25,000 clones; about nine tenths are singletons. The source of this sequence is a female donor in good health, enrolled as a control in a pregnancy study. The material was CD8+ T cells from peripheral blood mononuclear cells, obtained in the first trimester of pregnancy. The chain links TRBV6-5 to TRBJ1-1; tentatively, D is TRBD1 (6 bases). For the CDR3, the DNA is TGTGCCAGCCAACCTCGGACAGACCCGATAACTGAAGCTTTCTTT. Its protein product is CASQPRTDPITEAFF.